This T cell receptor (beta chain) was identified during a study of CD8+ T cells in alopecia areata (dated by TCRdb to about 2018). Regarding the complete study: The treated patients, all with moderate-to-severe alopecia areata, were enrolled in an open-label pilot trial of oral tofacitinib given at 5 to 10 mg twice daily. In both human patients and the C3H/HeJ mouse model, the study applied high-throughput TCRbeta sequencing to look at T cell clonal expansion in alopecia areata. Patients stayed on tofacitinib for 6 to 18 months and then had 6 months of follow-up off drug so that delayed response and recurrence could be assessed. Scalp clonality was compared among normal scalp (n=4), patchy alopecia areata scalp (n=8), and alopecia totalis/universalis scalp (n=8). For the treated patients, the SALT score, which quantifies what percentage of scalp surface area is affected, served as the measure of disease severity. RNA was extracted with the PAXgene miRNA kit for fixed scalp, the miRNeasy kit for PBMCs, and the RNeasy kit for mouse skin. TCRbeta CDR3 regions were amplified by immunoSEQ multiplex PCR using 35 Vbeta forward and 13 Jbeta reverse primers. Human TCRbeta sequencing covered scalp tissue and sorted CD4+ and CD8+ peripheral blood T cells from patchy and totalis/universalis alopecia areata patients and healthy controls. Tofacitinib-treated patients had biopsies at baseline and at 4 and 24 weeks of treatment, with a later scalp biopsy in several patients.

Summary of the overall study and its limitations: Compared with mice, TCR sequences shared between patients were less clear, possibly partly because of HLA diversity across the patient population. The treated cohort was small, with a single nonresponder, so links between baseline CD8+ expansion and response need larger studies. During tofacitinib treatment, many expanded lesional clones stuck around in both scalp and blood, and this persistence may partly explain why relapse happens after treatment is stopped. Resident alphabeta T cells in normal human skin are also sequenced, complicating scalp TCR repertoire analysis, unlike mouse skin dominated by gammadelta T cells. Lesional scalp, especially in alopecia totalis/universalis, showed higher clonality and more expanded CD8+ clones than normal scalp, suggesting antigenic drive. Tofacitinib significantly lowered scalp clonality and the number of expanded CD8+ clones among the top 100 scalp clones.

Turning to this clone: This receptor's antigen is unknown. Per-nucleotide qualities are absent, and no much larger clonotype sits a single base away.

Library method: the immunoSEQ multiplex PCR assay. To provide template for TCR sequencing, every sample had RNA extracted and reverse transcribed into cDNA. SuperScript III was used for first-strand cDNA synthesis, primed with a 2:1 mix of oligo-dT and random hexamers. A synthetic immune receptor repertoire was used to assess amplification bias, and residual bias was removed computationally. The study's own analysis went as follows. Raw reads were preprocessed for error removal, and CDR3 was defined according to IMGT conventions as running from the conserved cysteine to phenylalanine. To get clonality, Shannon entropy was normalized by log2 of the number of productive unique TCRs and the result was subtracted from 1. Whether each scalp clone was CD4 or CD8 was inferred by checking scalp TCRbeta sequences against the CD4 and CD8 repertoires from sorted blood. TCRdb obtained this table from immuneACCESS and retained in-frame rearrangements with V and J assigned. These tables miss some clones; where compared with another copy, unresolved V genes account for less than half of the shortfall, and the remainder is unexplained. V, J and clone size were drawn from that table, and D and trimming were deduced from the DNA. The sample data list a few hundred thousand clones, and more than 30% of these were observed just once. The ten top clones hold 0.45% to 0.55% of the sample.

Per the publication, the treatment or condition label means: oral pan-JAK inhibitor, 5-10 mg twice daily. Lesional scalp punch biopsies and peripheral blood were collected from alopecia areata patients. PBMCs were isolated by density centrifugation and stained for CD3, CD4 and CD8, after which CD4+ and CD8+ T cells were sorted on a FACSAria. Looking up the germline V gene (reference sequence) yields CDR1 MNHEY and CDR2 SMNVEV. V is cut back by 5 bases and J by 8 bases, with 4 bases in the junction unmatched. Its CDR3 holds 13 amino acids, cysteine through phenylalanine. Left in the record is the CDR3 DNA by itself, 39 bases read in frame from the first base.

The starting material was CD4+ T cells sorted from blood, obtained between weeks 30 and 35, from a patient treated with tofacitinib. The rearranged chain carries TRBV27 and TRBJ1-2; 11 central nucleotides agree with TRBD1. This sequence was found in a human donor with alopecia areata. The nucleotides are TGTGCCAGCAGTCACGGACAGGGGGCGGGCTACACCTTC. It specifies CASSHGQGAGYTF.